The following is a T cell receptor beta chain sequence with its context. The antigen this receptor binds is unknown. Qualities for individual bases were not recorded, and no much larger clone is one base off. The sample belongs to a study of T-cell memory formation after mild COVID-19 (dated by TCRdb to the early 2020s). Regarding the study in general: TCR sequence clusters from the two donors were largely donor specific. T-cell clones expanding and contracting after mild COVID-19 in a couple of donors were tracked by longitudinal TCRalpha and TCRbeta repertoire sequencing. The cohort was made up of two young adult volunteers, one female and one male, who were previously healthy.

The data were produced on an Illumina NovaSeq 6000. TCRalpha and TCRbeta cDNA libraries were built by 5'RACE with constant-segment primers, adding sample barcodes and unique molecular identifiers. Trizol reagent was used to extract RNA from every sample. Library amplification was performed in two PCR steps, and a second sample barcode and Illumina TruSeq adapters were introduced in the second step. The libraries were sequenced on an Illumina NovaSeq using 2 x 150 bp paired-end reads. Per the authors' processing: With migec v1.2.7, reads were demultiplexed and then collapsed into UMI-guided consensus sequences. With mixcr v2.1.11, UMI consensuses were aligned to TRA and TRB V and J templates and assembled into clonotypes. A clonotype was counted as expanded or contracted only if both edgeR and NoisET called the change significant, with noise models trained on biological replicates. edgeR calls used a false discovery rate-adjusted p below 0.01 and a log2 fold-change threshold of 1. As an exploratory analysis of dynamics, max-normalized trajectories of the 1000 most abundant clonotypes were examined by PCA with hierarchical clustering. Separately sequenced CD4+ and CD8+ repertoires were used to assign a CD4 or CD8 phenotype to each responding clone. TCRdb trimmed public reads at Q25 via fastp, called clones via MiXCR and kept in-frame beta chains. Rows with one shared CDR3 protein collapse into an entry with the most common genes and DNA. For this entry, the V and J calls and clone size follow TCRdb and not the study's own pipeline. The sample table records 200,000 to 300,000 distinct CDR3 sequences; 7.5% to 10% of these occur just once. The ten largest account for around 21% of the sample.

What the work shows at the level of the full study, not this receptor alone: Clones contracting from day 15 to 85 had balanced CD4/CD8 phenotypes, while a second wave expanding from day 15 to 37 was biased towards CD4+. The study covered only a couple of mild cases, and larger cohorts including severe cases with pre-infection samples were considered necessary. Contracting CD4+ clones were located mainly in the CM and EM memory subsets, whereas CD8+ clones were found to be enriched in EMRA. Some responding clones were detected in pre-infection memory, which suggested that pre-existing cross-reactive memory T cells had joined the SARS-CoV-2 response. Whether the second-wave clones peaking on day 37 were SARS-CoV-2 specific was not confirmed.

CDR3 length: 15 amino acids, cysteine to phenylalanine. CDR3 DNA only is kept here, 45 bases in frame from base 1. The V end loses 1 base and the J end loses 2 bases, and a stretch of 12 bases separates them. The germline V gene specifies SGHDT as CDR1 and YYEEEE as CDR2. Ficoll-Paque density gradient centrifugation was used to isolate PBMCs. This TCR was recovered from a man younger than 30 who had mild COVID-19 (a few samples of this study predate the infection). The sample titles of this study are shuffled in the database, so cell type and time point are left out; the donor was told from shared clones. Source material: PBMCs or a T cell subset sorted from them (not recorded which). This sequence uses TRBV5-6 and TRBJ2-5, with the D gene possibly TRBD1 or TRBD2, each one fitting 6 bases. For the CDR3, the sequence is CASSLRGSGQETQYF. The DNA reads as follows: TGTGCCAGCAGCTTGAGGGGGAGCGGGCAAGAGACCCAGTACTTC.